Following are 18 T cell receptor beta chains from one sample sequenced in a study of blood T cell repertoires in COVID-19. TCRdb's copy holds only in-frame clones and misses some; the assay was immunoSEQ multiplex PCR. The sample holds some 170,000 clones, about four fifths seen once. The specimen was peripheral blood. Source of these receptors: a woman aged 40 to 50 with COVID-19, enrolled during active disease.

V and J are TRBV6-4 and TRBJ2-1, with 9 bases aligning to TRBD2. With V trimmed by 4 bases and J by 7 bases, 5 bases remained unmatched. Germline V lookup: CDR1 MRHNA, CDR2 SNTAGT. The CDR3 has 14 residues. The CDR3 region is CASSGSGRGNEQFF. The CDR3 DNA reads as TGTGCCAGCAGTGGTAGCGGGAGAGGAAATGAGCAGTTCTTC.

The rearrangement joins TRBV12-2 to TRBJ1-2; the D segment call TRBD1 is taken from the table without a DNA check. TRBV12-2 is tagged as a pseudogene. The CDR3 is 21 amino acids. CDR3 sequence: CASRFLPPGDRNPLINYGYTF. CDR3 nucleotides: TGTGCAAGTCGCTTTCTCCCTCCTGGGGACAGAAATCCCTTGATCAACTATGGCTACACCTTC.

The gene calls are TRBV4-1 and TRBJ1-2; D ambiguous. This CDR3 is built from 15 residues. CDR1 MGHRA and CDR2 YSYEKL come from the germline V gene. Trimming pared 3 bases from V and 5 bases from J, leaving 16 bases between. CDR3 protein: CASSQTIFEGYGYTF. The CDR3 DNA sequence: TGCGCCAGCAGCCAGACCATCTTCGAGGGTTATGGCTACACCTTC.

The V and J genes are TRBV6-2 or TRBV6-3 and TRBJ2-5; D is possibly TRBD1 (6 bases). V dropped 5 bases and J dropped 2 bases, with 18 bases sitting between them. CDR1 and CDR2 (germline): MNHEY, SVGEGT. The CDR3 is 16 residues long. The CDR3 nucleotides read TGTGCCAGCAGTCGACCTAGGACAGAGCGGCAAGAGACCCAGTACTTC. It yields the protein CASSRPRTERQETQYF.

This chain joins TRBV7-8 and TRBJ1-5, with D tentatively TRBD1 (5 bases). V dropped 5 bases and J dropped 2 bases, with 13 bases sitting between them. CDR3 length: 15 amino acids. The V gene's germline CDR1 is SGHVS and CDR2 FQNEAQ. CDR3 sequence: CASSPPGVGNQPQHF. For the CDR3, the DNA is TGTGCCAGCAGCCCACCGGGGGTTGGCAATCAGCCCCAGCATTTT.

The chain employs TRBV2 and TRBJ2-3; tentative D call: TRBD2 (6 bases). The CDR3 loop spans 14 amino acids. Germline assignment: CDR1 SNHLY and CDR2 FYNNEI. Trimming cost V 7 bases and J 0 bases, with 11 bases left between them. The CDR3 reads CASMGGLSTDTQYF. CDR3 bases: TGTGCCAGCATGGGAGGACTGAGCACAGATACGCAGTATTTT.

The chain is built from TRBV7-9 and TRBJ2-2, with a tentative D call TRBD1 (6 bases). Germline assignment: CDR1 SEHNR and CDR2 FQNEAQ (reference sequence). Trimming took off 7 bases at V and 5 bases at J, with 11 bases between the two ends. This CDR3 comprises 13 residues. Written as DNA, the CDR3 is TGTGCCAGCACCCTAACAGGGACCGGGGAGCTGTTTTTT. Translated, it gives CASTLTGTGELFF.

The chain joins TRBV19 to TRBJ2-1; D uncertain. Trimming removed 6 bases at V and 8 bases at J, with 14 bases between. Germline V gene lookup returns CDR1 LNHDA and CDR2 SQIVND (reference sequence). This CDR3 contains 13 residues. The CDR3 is CASRNTHDYEQFF. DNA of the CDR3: TGTGCCAGTAGAAATACTCATGACTATGAGCAGTTCTTC.

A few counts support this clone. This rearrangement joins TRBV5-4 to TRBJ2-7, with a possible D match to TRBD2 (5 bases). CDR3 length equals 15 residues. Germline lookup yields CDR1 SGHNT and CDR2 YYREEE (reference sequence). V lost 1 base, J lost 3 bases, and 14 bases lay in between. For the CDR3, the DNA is TGTGCCAGCAGCTTGTTCCCGGACGGGGACTACGAGCAGTACTTC. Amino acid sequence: CASSLFPDGDYEQYF.

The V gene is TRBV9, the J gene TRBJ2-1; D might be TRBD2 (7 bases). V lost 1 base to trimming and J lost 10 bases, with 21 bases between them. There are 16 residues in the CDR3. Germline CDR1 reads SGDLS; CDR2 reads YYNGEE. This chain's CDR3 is CASSVQGGGSVIEQFF. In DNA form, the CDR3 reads TGTGCCAGCAGCGTACAGGGAGGGGGATCGGTGATAGAGCAGTTCTTC.

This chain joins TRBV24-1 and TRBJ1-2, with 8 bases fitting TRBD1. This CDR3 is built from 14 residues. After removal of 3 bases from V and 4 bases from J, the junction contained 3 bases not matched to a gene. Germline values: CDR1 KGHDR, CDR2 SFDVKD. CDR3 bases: TGTGCCACCAGTGATACAGGGGGATTCTATGGCTACACCTTC. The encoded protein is CATSDTGGFYGYTF.

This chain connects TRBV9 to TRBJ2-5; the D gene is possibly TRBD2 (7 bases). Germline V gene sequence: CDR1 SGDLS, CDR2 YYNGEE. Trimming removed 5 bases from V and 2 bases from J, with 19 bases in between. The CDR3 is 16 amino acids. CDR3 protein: CASSAHGLGGQETQYF. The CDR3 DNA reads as TGTGCCAGCAGTGCTCATGGACTAGGGGGACAAGAGACCCAGTACTTC.

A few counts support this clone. The chain's CDR3 is CASSLPPRGKNEKLFF. The CDR3 DNA reads TGTGCCAGCAGCTTACCCCCCAGGGGGAAAAATGAAAAACTGTTTTTT. The genes are TRBV7-9 and TRBJ1-4; 7 bases agree with TRBD1. This CDR3 has 16 amino acids. The germline CDR1 and CDR2 sequences are SEHNR and FQNEAQ (reference sequence). V shed 2 bases and J 5 bases; nucleotides not matched to a gene: 8.

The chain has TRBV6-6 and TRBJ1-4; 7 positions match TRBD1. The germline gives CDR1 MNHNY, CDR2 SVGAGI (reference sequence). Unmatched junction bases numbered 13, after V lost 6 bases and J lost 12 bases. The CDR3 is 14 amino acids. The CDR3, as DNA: TGTGCCAGCAGAGCAACAGGGGTCTTTTCGGAACTGTTTTTT. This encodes CASRATGVFSELFF.

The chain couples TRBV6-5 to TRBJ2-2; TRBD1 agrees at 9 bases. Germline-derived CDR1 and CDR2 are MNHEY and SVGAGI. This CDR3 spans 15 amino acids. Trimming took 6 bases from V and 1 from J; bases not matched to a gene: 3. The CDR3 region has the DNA TGTGCCAGCAGACAGGGGGCGAGGAACACCGGGGAGCTGTTTTTT. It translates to CASRQGARNTGELFF.

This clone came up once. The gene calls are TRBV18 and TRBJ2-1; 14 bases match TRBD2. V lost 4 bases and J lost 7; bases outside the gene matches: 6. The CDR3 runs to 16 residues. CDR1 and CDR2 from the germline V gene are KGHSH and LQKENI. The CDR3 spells CASSLPGLAGVNEQFF. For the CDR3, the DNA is TGTGCCAGCTCACTCCCGGGACTAGCGGGGGTTAATGAGCAGTTCTTC.

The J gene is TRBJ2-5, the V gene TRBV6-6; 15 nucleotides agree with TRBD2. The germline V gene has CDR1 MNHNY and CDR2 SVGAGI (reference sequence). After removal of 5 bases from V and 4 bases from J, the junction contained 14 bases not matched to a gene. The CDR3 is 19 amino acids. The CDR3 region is CASSPYTPGLAGGVETQYF. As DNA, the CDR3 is TGTGCCAGCAGTCCTTATACTCCCGGACTAGCGGGAGGGGTAGAGACCCAGTACTTC.

CDR3: CASRAIGTGELFF. CDR3 sequence (DNA): TGTGCCAGCAGAGCAATCGGGACCGGGGAGCTGTTTTTT. The rearrangement joins TRBV12-3 or TRBV12-4 to TRBJ2-2; no definite D call. The CDR3 sequence is 13 residues long. Trimming cost V 6 bases and J 5 bases, with 10 bases left between them.